This T cell receptor beta chain came from a study of blood T cell repertoires in COVID-19. The method was immunoSEQ multiplex PCR; TCRdb's version includes in-frame clones alone and lacks a portion of them. The repertoire holds roughly 150,000 clones, with 88% as singletons. The CDR3 length is 16 residues. Germline CDR1 reads SQVTM; CDR2 reads ANQGSEA. V shed 8 bases and J shed 4 bases, with 21 bases lying between them. The V and J genes are TRBV29-1 and TRBJ2-6; the D gene is possibly TRBD1 (5 bases). Sample: peripheral blood. The sequence came from a woman aged 70-85 years with acute or convalescent COVID-19. The CDR3, as DNA: TGCAGCACAGGAAGGCCAGGGAAGTCCGGGGCCAACGTCCTGACTTTC. This translates into CSTGRPGKSGANVLTF. Drawing the rest from reference TRBV29-1 and TRBJ2-6, the complete variable domain is SAVISQKPSRDICQRGTSLTIQCQVDSQVTMMFWYRQQPGQSLTLIATANQGSEATYESGFVIDKFPISRPNLTFSTLTVSNMSPEDSSIYLCSTGRPGKSGANVLTFGAGSRLTVL.